The clone carrying this TCR beta chain occurred a few times. The target antigen is unknown. V was pared by 0 bases and J by 1 base, with 10 bases of the junction left unmatched. The CDR3 loop spans 19 amino acids. CDR1 and CDR2 (germline): LGHNA, YNFKEQ. Every bit of the isolated RNA underwent reverse transcription, so sequencing read expressed TCRB transcripts. TCRdb's table, derived via immunoSEQ multiplex PCR, lists solely in-frame clones and lacks some. The sample comprises almost 350,000 clones, roughly 21% of which are singletons, and 0.035% to 0.05% rests with the top ten. This specimen belongs to a study of beta chain features in type 1 diabetes. Turning to the study itself: No age, gender or cell yield differences were seen between patients and healthy donors.

The study's findings and limits: It was not settled here whether HLA type affects TCRB rearrangement. There were fewer insertions and more deletions at the VDJ junctions of type 1 diabetes patients. Among patients with Type 1 diabetes, TCRB CDR3s were moderately but significantly shorter in every one of the four CD4+ subsets.

The TCR was taken from a woman aged 18-29 years in good health. Sequenced input: naive CD4+ T cells from blood. The chain employs TRBV4-2 and TRBJ2-5, with 11 bases fitting TRBD2. CDR3 DNA sequence: TGTGCCAGCAGCCAAGATATTGGCCCTAGCGGGAGGCGCCAAGAGACCCAGTACTTC. Amino acids: CASSQDIGPSGRRQETQYF.